These 13 T cell receptor beta chains originate from one sample sequenced in a study of PD-L1 blockade in urothelial cancer. As to time point: peripheral blood 6 weeks after treatment start. Produced via immunoSEQ multiplex PCR; TCRdb's table is partial and in-frame only. Altogether around 120,000 clones are present, approximately 90% being singletons, with the ten largest covering more than 1.5%. Sequenced material: PBMCs, taken around atezolizumab (anti-PD-L1) treatment. The receptors come from a man in his 60s with urothelial cancer.

The chain has TRBV5-4 and TRBJ2-1; 8 bases agree with TRBD2. V lost 4 bases, J lost 6 bases, and 6 bases stayed unmatched. The CDR3 has 14 amino acids. Per the germline V gene, CDR1 is SGHNT and CDR2 is YYREEE (reference sequence). In DNA form, the CDR3 reads TGTGCCAGCAGCGGCGGGGGGTTCGGCAATGAGCAGTTCTTC. Translated: CASSGGGFGNEQFF.

V usage is TRBV25-1 and J usage is TRBJ1-1; D call uncertain. V shed 1 base and J shed 6 bases, with 9 bases lying between them. Per germline, CDR1 MGHDK and CDR2 SYGVNS. This CDR3 comprises 13 residues. The CDR3 nucleotides are TGTGCCAGCAGTGAATCCTACGCCGCTGAAGCTTTCTTT. This gives the protein CASSESYAAEAFF.

The chain couples TRBV6-6 to TRBJ1-5, with TRBD1 as a possible D gene (5 bases). V was cut by 2 bases and J by 2 bases, with 7 bases left in between. The CDR3 runs 14 residues. Germline V gene lookup returns CDR1 MNHNY and CDR2 SVGAGI (reference sequence). The CDR3 coding sequence is TGTGCCAGCAGTTACCCGGGGGGCAATCAGCCCCAGCATTTT. Encoded protein: CASSYPGGNQPQHF.

The genes are TRBV5-1 and TRBJ1-4, with D unclear. Germline V lookup: CDR1 SGHRS, CDR2 YFSETQ. Trimming removed 0 bases from V and 7 bases from J, with 13 bases in between. The CDR3 covers 15 residues. CDR3 DNA: TGCGCCAGCAGCTTGGCCTCTAAAGGAGGTGAAAAACTGTTTTTT. Its translation: CASSLASKGGEKLFF.

The genes are TRBV11-2 and TRBJ2-4, with 9 bases aligning to TRBD2. The V gene end was trimmed by 3 bases and the J gene end by 14 bases; junction bases not matched to a gene: 11. Germline V gene data show CDR1 as SGHAT and CDR2 as FQNNGV. This CDR3 comprises 14 residues. CDR3 nucleotide sequence: TGTGCCAGCAGCTTCCAGGGTAGCGGGGGCCCGGAGTACTTC. This translates into CASSFQGSGGPEYF.

This chain links TRBV6-5 with TRBJ2-7, with 8 nucleotides matching TRBD1. The CDR3 covers 16 residues. V shed 2 bases, J shed 4 bases, and the junction held 10 bases outside the gene matches. Germline V gene lookup returns CDR1 MNHEY and CDR2 SVGAGI. The chain's CDR3 is CASSYPTGGPKYEQYF. CDR3 sequence (DNA): TGTGCCAGCAGTTACCCAACAGGGGGTCCCAAGTACGAGCAGTACTTC.

V gene TRBV25-1 combines with J gene TRBJ2-3; tentative D call: TRBD2 (6 bases). Germline CDR1 MGHDK, CDR2 SYGVNS. V gave up 5 bases and J gave up 1 base, with 10 bases separating them. The CDR3 extends over 14 amino acids. In nucleotides, the CDR3 is TGTGCCAGCAGTCAACTAGCCGGCACAGATACGCAGTATTTT. It yields the protein CASSQLAGTDTQYF. The full variable domain, with the rest looked up from reference TRBV25-1 and TRBJ2-3, is EADIYQTPRYLVIGTGKKITLECSQTMGHDKMYWYQQDPGMELHLIHYSYGVNSTEKGDLSSESTVSRIRTEHFPLTLESARPSHTSQYLCASSQLAGTDTQYFGPGTRLTVL.

The count of this clone is one. This rearrangement joins TRBV7-3 to TRBJ1-1, with unresolved D. This CDR3 comprises 14 residues. Germline assignment: CDR1 SGHTA and CDR2 FQGTGA. V lost 0 bases and J lost 4, with 9 bases in between. CDR3 amino acids: CASSLTSEGTEAFF. As DNA, the CDR3 is TGTGCCAGCAGCTTAACCAGTGAGGGCACTGAAGCTTTCTTT.

The gene calls are TRBV4-2 and TRBJ2-1; 14 bases line up with TRBD2. CDR1 is LGHNA, CDR2 YNFKEQ, per germline. The CDR3 sequence is 18 residues long. V dropped 4 bases and J dropped 9; count of bases not matched to a gene: 14. The CDR3 protein is CASSPMGQGLAGVGEQFF. The CDR3, as DNA: TGTGCCAGCAGCCCTATGGGGCAGGGACTAGCGGGAGTGGGTGAGCAGTTCTTC.

This clone appeared a few times. The chain recombines TRBV7-2 with TRBJ1-5; TRBD1 aligns across 7 bases. The V and J ends lost 5 bases and 5 bases, in that order; junction bases with no gene match: 9. The germline V gene encodes CDR1 SGHTA and CDR2 FQGNSA. The CDR3 extends over 15 amino acids. The CDR3 is CASSRTGDSDQPQHF. The CDR3 nucleotides read TGTGCCAGCAGCCGAACAGGGGACTCAGATCAGCCCCAGCATTTT. The entire variable domain, with the rest obtained from reference TRBV7-2 and TRBJ1-5, is as follows: GAGVSQSPSNKVTEKGKDVELRCDPISGHTALYWYRQSLGQGLEFLIYFQGNSAPDKSGLPSDRFSAERTGGSVSTLTIQRTQQEDSAVYLCASSRTGDSDQPQHFGDGTRLSIL.

The chain joins TRBV28 to TRBJ1-3, with D perhaps TRBD1 (6 bases). The CDR3 is 15 amino acids. Germline CDR1 MDHEN, CDR2 SYDVKM. Trimming cost V 6 bases and J 0 bases, with 12 bases left between them. The CDR3 is CASSNWTVSGNTIYF. The DNA of the CDR3 is TGTGCCAGCAGCAACTGGACAGTCTCTGGAAACACCATATATTTT.

This chain links TRBV11-3 with TRBJ1-3, with unresolved D. Germline V gene lookup returns CDR1 SGHNT and CDR2 YENEEA. This CDR3 is 15 amino acids long. The V end was cut by 2 bases, the J end by 0 bases, with 8 bases between. CDR3 DNA: TGTGCCAGCAGCTTACTCCACAGCTCTGGAAACACCATATATTTT. Translated: CASSLLHSSGNTIYF.

The CDR3 nucleotides read TGTGCCAGCAACAAAGGGGTTTACACCGGGGAGCTGTTTTTT. Protein sequence: CASNKGVYTGELFF. J is TRBJ2-2 and V is TRBV5-6, with D maybe TRBD1 (5 bases). This CDR3 spans 14 amino acids. Germline V gives CDR1 SGHDT, CDR2 YYEEEE. Trimming pared 6 bases from V and 3 bases from J, leaving 12 bases between.